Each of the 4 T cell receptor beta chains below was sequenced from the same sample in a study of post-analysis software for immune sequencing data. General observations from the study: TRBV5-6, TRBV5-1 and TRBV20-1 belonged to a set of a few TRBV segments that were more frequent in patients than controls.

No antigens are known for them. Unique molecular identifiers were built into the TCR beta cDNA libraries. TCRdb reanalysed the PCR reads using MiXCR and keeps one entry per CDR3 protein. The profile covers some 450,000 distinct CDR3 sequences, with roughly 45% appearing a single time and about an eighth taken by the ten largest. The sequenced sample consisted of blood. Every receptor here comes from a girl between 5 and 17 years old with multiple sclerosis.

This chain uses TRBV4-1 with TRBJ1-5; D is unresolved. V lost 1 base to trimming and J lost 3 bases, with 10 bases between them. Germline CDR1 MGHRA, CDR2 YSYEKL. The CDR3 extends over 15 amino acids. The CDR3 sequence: CASSQVEGSNQPQHF. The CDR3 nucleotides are TGCGCCAGCAGCCAAGTGGAGGGATCCAATCAGCCCCAGCATTTT.

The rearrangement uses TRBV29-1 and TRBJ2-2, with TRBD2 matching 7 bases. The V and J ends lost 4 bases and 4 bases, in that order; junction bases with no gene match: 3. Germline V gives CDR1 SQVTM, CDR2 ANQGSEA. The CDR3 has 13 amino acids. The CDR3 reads CSVGGGGTGELFF. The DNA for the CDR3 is TGCAGCGTTGGCGGGGGAGGCACCGGGGAGCTGTTTTTT.

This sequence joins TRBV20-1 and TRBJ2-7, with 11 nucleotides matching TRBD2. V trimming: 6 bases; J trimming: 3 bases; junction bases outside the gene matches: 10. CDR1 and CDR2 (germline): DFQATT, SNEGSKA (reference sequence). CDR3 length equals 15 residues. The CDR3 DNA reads TGCAGTGCACAGACTAGCGGGATGTTCGGCTACGAGCAGTACTTC. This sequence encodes CSAQTSGMFGYEQYF.

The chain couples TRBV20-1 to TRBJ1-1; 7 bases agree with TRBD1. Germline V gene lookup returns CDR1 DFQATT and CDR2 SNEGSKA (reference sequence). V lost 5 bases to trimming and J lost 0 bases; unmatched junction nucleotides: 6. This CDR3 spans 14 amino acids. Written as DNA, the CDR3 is TGCAGTGCTCCTAAGGGACAGCTGAACACTGAAGCTTTCTTT. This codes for CSAPKGQLNTEAFF.